Shown below are 29 T cell receptor beta chains from a single sample sequenced in a study of cytomegalovirus exposure and HLA in healthy donors. Profiled with immunoSEQ multiplex PCR; TCRdb holds only in-frame clones, not every one. The table includes some 140,000 clones, more than 70% detected once. Sequenced material: PBMCs. These receptors were obtained from a human donor in good health.

This sequence joins TRBV10-3 and TRBJ1-2; TRBD1 matches at 11 bases. The CDR3 runs 16 residues. V gave up 2 bases and J gave up 4 bases; unmatched junction bases: 6. CDR1 and CDR2 from the germline V gene are ENHRY and SYGVKD. The DNA for the CDR3 is TGTGCCATCAGTGAGGGTCGGGACAGGGGGGCCTATGGCTACACCTTC. Its translation is CAISEGRDRGAYGYTF.

This clone was observed a single time. The chain uses TRBV2 and TRBJ1-3; perhaps TRBD1 as D (5 bases). The V gene lost 1 base and the J gene lost 0 bases, with 10 bases spanning the gap. Looked up from germline, CDR1 is SNHLY and CDR2 is FYNNEI. There are 16 residues in the CDR3. The CDR3 region has the DNA TGTGCCAGCAGTGAAGACAGGACAATCTCTGGAAACACCATATATTTT. This translates into CASSEDRTISGNTIYF.

The V gene is TRBV6-6, the J gene TRBJ1-2; D is unclear. In germline, CDR1 is MNHNY, CDR2 SVGAGI (reference sequence). This CDR3 comprises 14 residues. The V gene lost 7 bases and the J gene lost 1 base, with 13 bases spanning the gap. Here the CDR3 reads CASTNGVVNYGYTF. The CDR3 DNA is TGTGCCAGCACGAACGGAGTCGTTAACTATGGCTACACCTTC.

This clone was recorded at least ten times. The chain links TRBV25-1 to TRBJ2-5; 11 nucleotides align to TRBD2. The germline V gene encodes CDR1 MGHDK and CDR2 SYGVNS. This CDR3 has 16 residues. J was trimmed by 4 bases and V by 6 bases; bases with no gene match: 10. This CDR3 reads CASRTSGNSQGETQYF. In DNA, the CDR3 is TGTGCCAGCAGGACTAGCGGGAACTCCCAGGGAGAGACCCAGTACTTC. Full variable domain (remainder filled in from reference TRBV25-1 and TRBJ2-5): EADIYQTPRYLVIGTGKKITLECSQTMGHDKMYWYQQDPGMELHLIHYSYGVNSTEKGDLSSESTVSRIRTEHFPLTLESARPSHTSQYLCASRTSGNSQGETQYFGPGTRLLVL.

This chain connects TRBV20-1 to TRBJ1-4; D is undetermined. V was shortened by 2 bases and J by 7 bases, with 5 bases between the two germline ends. The CDR3 has 11 amino acids. Germline V gene sequence: CDR1 DFQATT, CDR2 SNEGSKA (reference sequence). For the CDR3, the DNA is TGCAGTGCTAGATCGGGTGAAAAACTGTTTTTT. Residues: CSARSGEKLFF.

In its sample, this clone was seen once. The chain is built from TRBV7-2 and TRBJ2-6, with D hard to call. V lost 4 bases, J lost 0 bases, and 4 bases lay in between. The CDR3 has 14 residues. CDR1 SGHTA and CDR2 FQGNSA come from the germline V gene. CDR3 in amino acids: CASSSSSGANVLTF. The CDR3, as DNA: TGTGCCAGCAGCTCCTCCTCTGGGGCCAACGTCCTGACTTTC.

This clone has more than one count but fewer than ten. The rearrangement joins TRBV15 to TRBJ2-7; D not resolved. Trimming took off 3 bases at V and 4 bases at J, with 4 bases between the two ends. The CDR3 consists of 11 residues. The germline gives CDR1 LNHNV, CDR2 YYDKDF (reference sequence). CDR3 nucleotide sequence: TGTGCCACCAGCAGCGCGTACGAGCAGTACTTC. It codes for CATSSAYEQYF. The variable domain in full, completed from reference TRBV15 and TRBJ2-7, reads DAMVIQNPRYQVTQFGKPVTLSCSQTLNHNVMYWYQQKSSQAPKLLFHYYDKDFNNEADTPDNFQSRRPNTSFCFLDIRSPGLGDTAMYLCATSSAYEQYFGPGTRLTVT.

This sequence joins TRBV18 and TRBJ2-1; 7 nucleotides agree with TRBD2. Germline CDR1 KGHSH, CDR2 LQKENI. Unmatched junction bases numbered 4, after V lost 3 bases and J lost 5 bases. The CDR3 has 14 amino acids. The CDR3 DNA reads as TGTGCCAGCTCACCCCAGCGGGGTAACAATGAGCAGTTCTTC. Encoded protein: CASSPQRGNNEQFF.

This chain connects TRBV2 to TRBJ2-1; D is perhaps TRBD2 (6 bases). Trimming pared 1 base from V and 3 bases from J, leaving 13 bases between. The CDR3 length is 16 residues. Germline values: CDR1 SNHLY, CDR2 FYNNEI. CDR3 sequence: CASSEELRGSYNEQFF. The DNA for the CDR3 is TGTGCCAGCAGTGAAGAGTTGCGGGGAAGCTACAATGAGCAGTTCTTC.

The chain couples TRBV25-1 to TRBJ1-1; D is possibly TRBD1 (6 bases). This CDR3 contains 15 residues. CDR1 is MGHDK and CDR2 is SYGVNS in the germline V gene. Trimming shortened V by 4 bases and J by 1 base, and 13 bases separated the two germline ends. CDR3 sequence reads: CASSAQGLGNTEAFF. The CDR3 region has the DNA TGTGCCAGCAGTGCACAGGGCCTGGGGAACACTGAAGCTTTCTTT. Combining the CDR3 with reference TRBV25-1 and TRBJ1-1 gives the whole variable domain EADIYQTPRYLVIGTGKKITLECSQTMGHDKMYWYQQDPGMELHLIHYSYGVNSTEKGDLSSESTVSRIRTEHFPLTLESARPSHTSQYLCASSAQGLGNTEAFFGQGTRLTVV.

This chain connects TRBV13 to TRBJ1-2, with TRBD1 matching 8 bases. The CDR3 loop spans 13 amino acids. Trimming at V came to 5 bases and at J to 10 bases, leaving 9 bases not matched to a gene. Looked up from germline, CDR1 is PRHDT and CDR2 is FYEKMQ (reference sequence). The CDR3 loop reads CASSRTGFFVYTF. For the CDR3, the DNA is TGTGCCAGCAGCCGGACAGGGTTTTTTGTCTACACCTTC.

The V and J genes are TRBV5-6 and TRBJ1-1; D might be TRBD1 (6 bases). This CDR3 contains 14 residues. V lost 0 bases, J lost 2 bases, and 8 bases lay in between. Germline V gives CDR1 SGHDT, CDR2 YYEEEE. The CDR3 DNA is TGTGCCAGCAGCTTGGGACAGGTCAACACTGAAGCTTTCTTT. This sequence encodes CASSLGQVNTEAFF. Variable domain in full (rest from reference TRBV5-6 and TRBJ1-1): DAGVTQSPTHLIKTRGQQVTLRCSPKSGHDTVSWYQQALGQGPQFIFQYYEEEERQRGNFPDRFSGHQFPNYSSELNVNALLLGDSALYLCASSLGQVNTEAFFGQGTRLTVV.

Only a few counts were recorded for this clone. V is TRBV5-1 and J is TRBJ1-6; no firm D call. Germline CDR1 and CDR2: SGHRS and YFSETQ. Trimming stripped 3 bases from V and 5 bases from J, with 3 bases between. The CDR3 is 12 residues long. The CDR3 sequence is CASSYNNSPLHF. In DNA form, the CDR3 reads TGCGCCAGCAGCTACAATAATTCACCCCTCCACTTT.

The rearrangement uses TRBV2 and TRBJ1-5, with D uncertain. Germline V CDR1 and CDR2: SNHLY, FYNNEI. V was clipped by 2 bases and J by 3 bases, with 14 bases between them. The CDR3 has 16 residues. CDR3 amino acids: CASSEKFWRVNQPQHF. CDR3 DNA sequence: TGTGCCAGCAGTGAAAAATTCTGGCGGGTCAATCAGCCCCAGCATTTT.

This clone was seen once. This rearrangement joins TRBV7-2 to TRBJ1-1; unclear D gene. The V and J ends lost 3 bases and 3 bases respectively, with 8 bases between them. The CDR3 runs 13 residues. Looked up from germline, CDR1 is SGHTA and CDR2 is FQGNSA. The CDR3 sequence is CASSFSVDTEAFF. The CDR3 DNA follows: TGTGCCAGCAGCTTTTCCGTAGACACTGAAGCTTTCTTT.

The chain is built from TRBV30 and TRBJ2-1; TRBD2 agrees at 9 bases. The CDR3 is 14 residues long. The V segment lost 7 bases and the J segment 9 bases; nucleotides outside the gene matches: 13. In germline, CDR1 is GTSNPN, CDR2 SVGIG (reference sequence). DNA of the CDR3: TGTGCCTCTTATTGGAATAGCGGGAGTTTTGAGCAGTTCTTC. Its protein is CASYWNSGSFEQFF. The full variable domain, completed using reference TRBV30 and TRBJ2-1, is SQTIHQWPATLVQPVGSPLSLECTVEGTSNPNLYWYRQAAGRGLQLLFYSVGIGQISSEVPQNLSASRPQDRQFILSSKKLLLSDSGFYLCASYWNSGSFEQFFGPGTRLTVL.

The rearrangement joins TRBV27 to TRBJ1-2; tentatively, D is TRBD1 (6 bases). Trimming left V 3 bases short and J 8 bases short, with 16 bases between. From germline, CDR1 is MNHEY and CDR2 SMNVEV (reference sequence). The CDR3 has 14 amino acids. Here the CDR3 DNA reads TGTGCCAGCAGTTTTAAGGGAGGGGGTCGAGGCTACACCTTC. Amino acids: CASSFKGGGRGYTF.

The sample holds a few counts of this clone. The chain has TRBV7-9 and TRBJ1-2; no firm D call. The CDR3 sequence is 12 residues long. V was pared by 3 bases and J by 6 bases, with 8 bases between. CDR1 is SEHNR and CDR2 is FQNEAQ in the germline V gene (reference sequence). This chain's CDR3 is CASSFGIDGYTF. The CDR3 region has the DNA TGTGCCAGCAGCTTCGGGATAGATGGCTACACCTTC.

This clone was recorded a few times. CDR3 bases: TGTGCCAGCAGCTTAGGGTTCGGGGAAGCTTTCTTT. Amino acids: CASSLGFGEAFF. The chain uses TRBV7-9 and TRBJ1-1, with D unclear. The CDR3 runs 12 residues. V lost 1 base, J lost 8 bases, and 8 bases lay in between. Germline V gene lookup returns CDR1 SEHNR and CDR2 FQNEAQ (reference sequence).

The rearrangement links TRBV10-2 to TRBJ2-7; a possible D gene is TRBD1 (8 bases). Per germline, CDR1 WSHSY and CDR2 SAAADI. CDR3 size: 14 residues. The germline V and J ends were trimmed by 2 bases and 5 bases, with 13 bases remaining between them. This CDR3 is CASSEQGAGDEQYF. The CDR3 DNA reads as TGCGCCAGCAGTGAGCAGGGGGCGGGGGACGAGCAGTACTTC.

This clone appeared a few times. V is TRBV7-9 and J is TRBJ2-3; tentatively, D is TRBD2 (6 bases). Germline V gene lookup returns CDR1 SEHNR and CDR2 FQNEAQ (reference sequence). The CDR3 length is 16 residues. The V end lost 5 bases, the J end lost 0 bases, and 15 bases lay between the germline ends. CDR3 sequence reads: CASSPGLLGSTDTQYF. The DNA of the CDR3 is TGTGCCAGCAGCCCGGGACTCCTCGGGAGCACAGATACGCAGTATTTT.

The chain uses TRBV27 and TRBJ2-3; D is perhaps TRBD2 (6 bases). This CDR3 has 13 residues. Trimming pared 6 bases from V and 1 base from J, leaving 8 bases between. Germline V CDR1 and CDR2: MNHEY, SMNVEV (reference sequence). The CDR3 DNA follows: TGTGCCAGCAGCTTAGCGGGCACAGATACGCAGTATTTT. Its translation: CASSLAGTDTQYF.

The genes are TRBV11-3 and TRBJ2-3, with a possible D match to TRBD1 (6 bases). The germline V gene has CDR1 SGHNT and CDR2 YENEEA. V lost 1 base to trimming and J lost 1 base, with 12 bases between them. The CDR3 runs to 16 residues. This chain's CDR3 is CASSLGGHPGTDTQYF. CDR3 DNA sequence: TGTGCCAGCAGCTTAGGGGGACACCCAGGCACAGATACGCAGTATTTT.

This sequence joins TRBV6-5 and TRBJ1-1, with D unclear. Germline values: CDR1 MNHEY, CDR2 SVGAGI. V lost 7 bases and J lost 1, with 10 bases in between. The CDR3 has 13 residues. CDR3 nucleotides: TGTGCCAGCAACAGACGGGAGAACACTGAAGCTTTCTTT. Its protein product is CASNRRENTEAFF.

The rearrangement joins TRBV9 to TRBJ2-7, with D unclear. Germline lookup yields CDR1 SGDLS and CDR2 YYNGEE. The CDR3 has 14 residues. V was cut by 0 bases and J by 0 bases, with 7 bases left in between. The CDR3 DNA reads as TGTGCCAGCAGCGTAGCGGTTAACTCCTACGAGCAGTACTTC. This codes for CASSVAVNSYEQYF.

V and J are TRBV28 and TRBJ2-7, with a tentative D call TRBD2 (7 bases). Germline loops: CDR1 MDHEN, CDR2 SYDVKM. The V gene lost 2 bases and the J gene lost 3 bases, with 11 bases spanning the gap. The length of the CDR3 is 14 residues. CDR3 bases: TGTGCCAGCAGTTTAATAGGGGGGGACTACGAGCAGTACTTC. This gives the protein CASSLIGGDYEQYF.

CDR3 sequence: CASSRGDSSPAYEQYF. The DNA for the CDR3 is TGCGCCAGCAGCCGCGGAGACAGTTCCCCTGCCTACGAGCAGTACTTC. The chain combines TRBV5-1 with TRBJ2-7, with D possibly TRBD1 on 5 matching bases. V was pared by 4 bases and J by 2 bases, with 19 bases between. The CDR3 is made up of 16 amino acids. In germline, CDR1 is SGHRS, CDR2 YFSETQ. Full variable domain (outside the CDR3, taken from reference TRBV5-1 and TRBJ2-7): KAGVTQTPRYLIKTRGQQVTLSCSPISGHRSVSWYQQTPGQGLQFLFEYFSETQRNKGNFPGRFSGRQFSNSRSEMNVSTLELGDSALYLCASSRGDSSPAYEQYFGPGTRLTVT.

This chain links TRBV7-6 with TRBJ2-7; no definite D call. CDR3 length: 13 amino acids. The V gene's germline CDR1 is SGHVS and CDR2 FNYEAQ. Trimming cost V 3 bases and J 2 bases, with 8 bases left between them. CDR3: CASSFNGAYEQYF. CDR3 bases: TGTGCCAGCAGCTTTAACGGAGCCTACGAGCAGTACTTC.

The V gene is TRBV27, the J gene TRBJ2-2; 9 bases fit TRBD2. The CDR3 is made up of 17 amino acids. V shed 3 bases and J 5 bases; nucleotides not matched to a gene: 10. Germline V gene data show CDR1 as MNHEY and CDR2 as SMNVEV (reference sequence). The CDR3 loop is CASSFLLAGIGTGELFF. The CDR3 region has the DNA TGTGCCAGCAGTTTCCTCCTAGCGGGAATTGGGACCGGGGAGCTGTTTTTT.